The clone carrying this T cell receptor beta chain was counted ten times or more. At one boundary the junction diverges from the germline segment, which might be a read error. TCRdb recomputed calls from the 5' RACE reads with MiXCR, one row per CDR3 protein. This table holds hundreds of thousands of distinct CDR3 sequences, roughly a sixth found once. The data were taken from a study of T cells after yellow fever vaccination. The V gene's germline CDR1 is SGHTA and CDR2 FQGNSA. This CDR3 has 14 residues. The origin of this receptor is a man aged 18-30 years who received the YFV17D yellow fever vaccine. This specimen consisted of PBMCs, obtained before the yellow fever booster vaccination. V gene TRBV7-2 combines with J gene TRBJ1-2; the D gene is possibly TRBD1 (5 bases). The CDR3 here is CASNLSGTNYGYTF. CDR3 coding DNA: TGTGCCAGCAACTTAAGTGGGACCAACTATGGCTACACCTTC. The variable domain in full, completed from reference TRBV7-2 and TRBJ1-2, reads GAGVSQSPSNKVTEKGKDVELRCDPISGHTALYWYRQSLGQGLEFLIYFQGNSAPDKSGLPSDRFSAERTGGSVSTLTIQRTQQEDSAVYLCASNLSGTNYGYTFGSGTRLTVV.